This T cell receptor (beta chain) was identified in a study of T cells in Graves' hyperthyroidism and ophthalmopathy. General observations from the study: Before onset, ophthalmopathy was predicted by the model a median about 6.2 months earlier.

From RNA transcripts, TCR beta CDR3 regions were amplified. HTBI primers drove first-round RT-PCR of the TCR CDR3. MiXCR, run by TCRdb on the multiplex PCR reads, gives a single entry per CDR3 protein. The profile shows around 300,000 distinct CDR3 sequences, about an eighth of them singletons. Germline V gene data show CDR1 as MNHNS and CDR2 as SASEGT. The CDR3 contains 17 residues. A word on this clonotype: Its antigen is undetermined. The junction departs from germline at one end; a sequencing error may be responsible.

Lactation, pregnancy, other autoimmune disease or uncontrolled infection led to exclusion of patients. Clinical symptoms, serum thyroxine, TRAb, thyroid ultrasound and orbital computed tomography informed diagnoses. Ahead of any ophthalmopathy symptoms, the blood sample was obtained at the first diagnosis of hyperthyroidism. The receptor's source is a young woman with Graves' hyperthyroidism that later progressed to Graves' ophthalmopathy. The rearrangement joins TRBV6-1 to TRBJ2-1; 7 bases fit TRBD2. The sequenced sample consisted of blood. CDR3 protein: CAISLSGLPHSYNEQFF. Here the CDR3 DNA reads TGTGCCATCAGTCTTAGCGGGCTTCCTCACTCCTACAATGAGCAGTTCTTC.